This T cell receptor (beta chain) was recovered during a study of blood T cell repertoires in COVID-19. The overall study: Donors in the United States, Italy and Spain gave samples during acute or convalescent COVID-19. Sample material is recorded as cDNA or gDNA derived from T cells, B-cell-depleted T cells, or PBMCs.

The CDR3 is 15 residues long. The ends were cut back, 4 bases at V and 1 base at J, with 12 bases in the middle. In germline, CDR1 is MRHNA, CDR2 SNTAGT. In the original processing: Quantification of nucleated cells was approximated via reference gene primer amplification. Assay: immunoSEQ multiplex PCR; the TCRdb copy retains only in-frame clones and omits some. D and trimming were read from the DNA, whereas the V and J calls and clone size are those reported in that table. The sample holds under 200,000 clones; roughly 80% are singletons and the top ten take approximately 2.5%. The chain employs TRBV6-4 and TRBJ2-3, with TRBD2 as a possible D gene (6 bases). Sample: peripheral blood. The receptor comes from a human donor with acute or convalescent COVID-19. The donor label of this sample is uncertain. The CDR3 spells CASSAVAERTDTQYF. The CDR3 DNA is TGTGCCAGCAGTGCCGTAGCGGAACGCACAGATACGCAGTATTTT.